These 28 T cell receptor beta chains came from one sample sequenced in a study of blood T cell repertoires in COVID-19 (dated by TCRdb to 2019 to 2021). Libraries were made using the immunoSEQ multiplex PCR assay. TCRdb stores this immuneACCESS table with in-frame sequences only. Part of the clones is absent; in the studies checked, under half of the shortfall reflects unresolved V genes, and no reason is known for the rest. The sample table contains around 120,000 clones; only one count was recorded for about nine tenths of them. Just under 30% of the sample comes from the top ten. Material: peripheral blood. Source of these receptors: a woman between 65 and 79 years old with acute or convalescent COVID-19.

The rearrangement joins TRBV12-2 to TRBJ2-3; the D call of TRBD1 is as the table states it, not checked on the DNA. TRBV12-2 is marked as a pseudogene. The CDR3 spans 15 residues. This CDR3 is CASRPQRGQGYTQYF. CDR3 sequence (DNA): TGTGCAAGTCGCCCCCAACGGGGACAGGGGTATACGCAGTATTTT.

The CDR3 bases are TGTGCCAGCAGTGACGGACAGGGGGCAATGGGATATACGCAGTATTTT. Translation gives CASSDGQGAMGYTQYF. The chain couples TRBV6-4 to TRBJ2-3, with 11 bases matching TRBD1. The CDR3 has 16 amino acids. V was clipped by 2 bases and J by 7 bases; unmatched bases: 8. Germline V lookup: CDR1 MRHNA, CDR2 SNTAGT.

The J gene is TRBJ1-1, the V gene TRBV2; possibly TRBD1 for D (5 bases). In germline, CDR1 is SNHLY, CDR2 FYNNEI. The CDR3 totals 13 residues. V dropped 6 bases and J dropped 0 bases, with 8 bases sitting between them. The CDR3 DNA reads as TGTGCCAGCAGGGCAGGGATGAACACTGAAGCTTTCTTT. This encodes CASRAGMNTEAFF.

The chain uses TRBV2 and TRBJ1-1, with 7 bases identical to TRBD1. The length of the CDR3 is 13 residues. Germline V gene sequence: CDR1 SNHLY, CDR2 FYNNEI. V lost 8 bases and J lost 6; bases outside the gene matches: 9. CDR3 in DNA: TGTGCCAGCGTCACAGGGGTGGATGCTGAAGCTTTCTTT. Encoded protein: CASVTGVDAEAFF. Together with reference TRBV2 and TRBJ1-1, the CDR3 gives the full variable domain: EPEVTQTPSHQVTQMGQEVILRCVPISNHLYFYWYRQILGQKVEFLVSFYNNEISEKSEIFDDQFSVERPDGSNFTLKIRSTKLEDSAMYFCASVTGVDAEAFFGQGTRLTVV.

This chain links TRBV19 with TRBJ1-5, with TRBD1 identical over 9 bases. Germline CDR1 reads LNHDA; CDR2 reads SQIVND (reference sequence). The CDR3 extends over 15 amino acids. V lost 3 bases, J lost 2 bases, and 2 bases stayed unmatched. Written as DNA, the CDR3 is TGTGCCAGTAGTATTCGGGACAGGGGCAATCAGCCCCAGCATTTT. This encodes CASSIRDRGNQPQHF.

Only a few counts were recorded for this clone. J is TRBJ1-2 and V is TRBV10-1, with 9 bases that match TRBD1. Germline CDR1 reads WNHNN; CDR2 reads SYGVQD (reference sequence). V lost 3 bases and J lost 6; bases outside the gene matches: 2. CDR3 length: 13 residues. This chain's CDR3 is CASSEGTGHGYTF. CDR3 DNA sequence: TGCGCCAGCAGTGAAGGGACAGGGCATGGCTACACCTTC.

The CDR3 sequence is CASRLRGGRNFYGYTF. The CDR3 DNA reads as TGTGCCAGCAGACTTCGAGGGGGACGAAACTTCTATGGCTACACCTTC. V usage is TRBV5-4 and J usage is TRBJ1-2, with TRBD1 as a possible D gene (6 bases). CDR1 and CDR2 from the germline V gene are SGHNT and YYREEE (reference sequence). V was shortened by 5 bases and J by 4 bases, with 21 bases between the two germline ends. This CDR3 contains 16 residues.

The rearrangement links TRBV5-1 to TRBJ2-7, with D perhaps matching TRBD2 (6 bases). The CDR3 is made up of 14 amino acids. Germline lookup yields CDR1 SGHRS and CDR2 YFSETQ. Between the trimmed V and J ends, which lost 3 bases and 6 bases, there was a span of 16 bases. The CDR3 DNA reads TGCGCCAGCAGCTCCCGGCCGGGGGAGAGCGAGCAGTACTTC. It codes for CASSSRPGESEQYF.

The chain joins TRBV3-1 (or the pseudogene TRBV3-2) to TRBJ2-7; D possibly corresponds to TRBD2 (6 bases). Germline V gene lookup returns CDR1 LGHDT and CDR2 YNNKEL (reference sequence). Trimming took 0 bases from V and 0 from J, leaving 15 bases between them. The CDR3 has 17 amino acids. The CDR3 DNA reads TGTGCCAGCAGCCAAGATTCAAGTCGGGGGTTCTCCTACGAGCAGTACTTC. This codes for CASSQDSSRGFSYEQYF.

The gene calls are TRBV6-5 and TRBJ1-2; 9 bases fit TRBD1. This CDR3 comprises 14 residues. V dropped 2 bases and J dropped 5; count of bases not matched to a gene: 3. CDR1 MNHEY and CDR2 SVGAGI come from the germline V gene. This CDR3 is CASSYTGTGYGYTF. Here the CDR3 DNA reads TGTGCCAGCAGTTACACAGGGACAGGGTATGGCTACACCTTC.

The chain carries TRBV7-8 and TRBJ2-7; the match to TRBD2 covers 8 bases. Trimming took 7 bases from V and 1 from J; bases not matched to a gene: 3. The CDR3 totals 13 residues. Germline CDR1 and CDR2: SGHVS and FQNEAQ. CDR3 region: CASNKRGSYEQYF. DNA for the CDR3: TGTGCCAGCAACAAGCGGGGGTCCTACGAGCAGTACTTC.

The V and J genes are TRBV28 and TRBJ1-5, with 7 positions matching TRBD1. The CDR3 loop spans 14 amino acids. The trim removed 4 bases at V and 5 bases at J, leaving 5 bases unmatched. Per germline, CDR1 MDHEN and CDR2 SYDVKM. CDR3 region: CASSSGQAYQPQHF. For the CDR3, the DNA is TGTGCCAGCAGTTCCGGACAGGCCTATCAGCCCCAGCATTTT.

The chain recombines TRBV6-5 with TRBJ1-6; 7 bases line up with TRBD1. With 7 bases clipped from V and 9 bases from J, the junction kept 12 bases outside the gene matches. Germline CDR1 and CDR2: MNHEY and SVGAGI. This CDR3 region has 15 residues. CDR3 coding DNA: TGTGCCAGCACCCAAAGACAGGGCTCGGGTTCACCCCTCCACTTT. It codes for CASTQRQGSGSPLHF.

The J gene is TRBJ1-2, the V gene TRBV5-4; D is undetermined. In germline, CDR1 is SGHNT, CDR2 YYREEE (reference sequence). The CDR3 loop spans 14 amino acids. V lost 0 bases, J lost 3 bases, and 9 bases lay in between. This CDR3 is CASSLAGLDYGYTF. CDR3 sequence (DNA): TGTGCCAGCAGCTTGGCAGGCTTGGACTATGGCTACACCTTC.

The gene calls are TRBV10-1 and TRBJ2-1; 11 positions match TRBD2. The germline V gene encodes CDR1 WNHNN and CDR2 SYGVQD (reference sequence). The V and J ends lost 4 bases and 12 bases, in that order; junction bases with no gene match: 8. The CDR3 covers 14 residues. CDR3 residues: CASSVTSGGPRQFF. The CDR3 DNA reads as TGCGCCAGCAGTGTTACTAGCGGGGGCCCGCGGCAGTTCTTC.

This clone appeared a few times. The CDR3 DNA follows: TGTGCCAGCAGCCCCCAGGGCGCGAACACCGGGGAGCTGTTTTTT. Protein sequence: CASSPQGANTGELFF. The rearrangement links TRBV7-3 to TRBJ2-2, with D perhaps TRBD1 (5 bases). The CDR3 has 15 residues. CDR1 and CDR2 (germline): SGHTA, FQGTGA. The V and J ends lost 5 bases and 0 bases respectively, with 10 bases between them.

This clone has a handful of counts. V gene TRBV30 combines with J gene TRBJ2-7; TRBD1 is a possible D gene (5 bases). Trimming shortened V by 3 bases and J by 1 base, and 10 bases separated the two germline ends. CDR3 length: 13 residues. CDR1 and CDR2 from the germline V gene are GTSNPN and SVGIG (reference sequence). The CDR3 spells CAWSYGHSYEQYF. The CDR3 nucleotides are TGTGCCTGGAGCTATGGACATTCCTACGAGCAGTACTTC. The entire variable domain, with the rest obtained from reference TRBV30 and TRBJ2-7, is as follows: SQTIHQWPATLVQPVGSPLSLECTVEGTSNPNLYWYRQAAGRGLQLLFYSVGIGQISSEVPQNLSASRPQDRQFILSSKKLLLSDSGFYLCAWSYGHSYEQYFGPGTRLTVT.

The CDR3 region has the DNA TGTGCCAGCAGCTACCTAGCGGGGGGGGTTGTTGAGCAGTTCTTC. Residues: CASSYLAGGVVEQFF. The chain recombines TRBV7-2 with TRBJ2-1, with 12 positions matching TRBD2. V was clipped by 4 bases and J by 9 bases; unmatched bases: 7. This CDR3 has 15 amino acids. Germline V gene data show CDR1 as SGHTA and CDR2 as FQGNSA.

V gene TRBV6-5 combines with J gene TRBJ1-4; maybe TRBD1 (6 bases). The CDR3 is 14 amino acids. The V end lost 4 bases, the J end lost 5 bases, and 11 bases lay between the germline ends. CDR1 is MNHEY and CDR2 is SVGAGI in the germline V gene. The CDR3 DNA reads as TGTGCCAGCAGTTTGAACAGGGTGAATGAAAAACTGTTTTTT. This gives the protein CASSLNRVNEKLFF.

The count of this clone is one. The chain carries TRBV3-1 (or the pseudogene TRBV3-2) and TRBJ1-4; D call uncertain. The V end lost 0 bases, the J end lost 8 bases, and 10 bases lay between the germline ends. The CDR3 length is 14 residues. Germline V gene sequence: CDR1 LGHDT, CDR2 YNNKEL (reference sequence). CDR3 DNA sequence: TGTGCCAGCAGCCAAGACTGGAGCCCCGAAAAACTGTTTTTT. It yields the protein CASSQDWSPEKLFF.

This clone has just one count. This chain joins TRBV21-1 and TRBJ2-5; TRBD2 reflects the table's D call only, with no check against the DNA. TRBV21-1 is a recognized pseudogene. CDR3 length: 15 residues. This CDR3 is CASSKVGRGPETQYF. CDR3 DNA sequence: TGTGCCAGCAGCAAAGTGGGGAGGGGACCAGAGACCCAGTACTTC.

J is TRBJ2-5 and V is TRBV5-1; 8 positions match TRBD2. Germline V gene sequence: CDR1 SGHRS, CDR2 YFSETQ. After removal of 3 bases from V and 5 bases from J, the junction contained 9 bases not matched to a gene. This CDR3 is built from 15 residues. The CDR3: CASSWDGGARETQYF. The DNA of the CDR3 is TGCGCCAGCAGCTGGGACGGGGGGGCTAGGGAGACCCAGTACTTC.

The CDR3 DNA reads TGCGCCAGCAGCCCTCCGGGAGGCTCCGGGGAGCTGTTTTTT. Translating it yields CASSPPGGSGELFF. The chain employs TRBV5-1 and TRBJ2-2; 7 nucleotides agree with TRBD2. Trimming took 4 bases from V and 6 from J; bases not matched to a gene: 6. Germline CDR1 SGHRS, CDR2 YFSETQ. This CDR3 contains 14 residues.

The chain uses TRBV2 and TRBJ1-2, with D unclear. Germline CDR1 and CDR2: SNHLY and FYNNEI. There are 14 residues in the CDR3. Trimming removed 7 bases at V and 0 bases at J, with 12 bases between. CDR3 in amino acids: CASTGISPNYGYTF. The CDR3 nucleotides read TGTGCCAGCACCGGTATCTCCCCTAACTATGGCTACACCTTC.

This rearrangement joins TRBV2 to TRBJ1-1; 7 bases line up with TRBD1. V lost 6 bases, J lost 4 bases, and 11 bases stayed unmatched. Germline CDR1 and CDR2: SNHLY and FYNNEI. CDR3 size: 15 residues. CDR3 amino acids: CASRDSTGLATEAFF. In DNA, the CDR3 is TGTGCCAGCAGGGACTCGACAGGGCTGGCCACTGAAGCTTTCTTT.

The chain carries TRBV10-2 and TRBJ2-3, with a weak D call TRBD2 (6 bases). This CDR3 is 16 amino acids long. Germline values: CDR1 WSHSY, CDR2 SAAADI. The V end was cut by 0 bases, the J end by 7 bases, with 17 bases between. The CDR3: CASSESGGASVYTQYF. The CDR3 DNA is TGCGCCAGCAGTGAGTCCGGGGGTGCTAGTGTATATACGCAGTATTTT.

V gene TRBV18 combines with J gene TRBJ2-3; TRBD2 might be the D (6 bases). Germline V CDR1 and CDR2: KGHSH, LQKENI. The V end was cut by 8 bases, the J end by 2 bases, with 17 bases between. This CDR3 contains 15 residues. The CDR3 DNA sequence: TGTGCCAGCCGAGCGAGGAGGGGACCCACAGATACGCAGTATTTT. Protein product: CASRARRGPTDTQYF.

This clone came up once. This chain links TRBV29-1 with TRBJ2-7, with TRBD2 as a possible D gene (7 bases). From germline, CDR1 is SQVTM and CDR2 ANQGSEA. V was shortened by 5 bases and J by 0 bases, with 17 bases between the two germline ends. The CDR3 is 15 residues long. The CDR3 sequence is CSVTGASGYSYEQYF. In DNA form, the CDR3 reads TGCAGCGTTACGGGGGCTAGCGGCTACTCCTACGAGCAGTACTTC.